This TCR beta chain stems from a study of blood T cell repertoires in COVID-19. Overall study: Collection of acute and convalescent COVID-19 samples took place in the United States, Italy and Spain. The cDNA or gDNA used as material had been derived from T cells, B-cell-depleted T cells, or PBMCs.

The CDR3 has 15 amino acids. Germline CDR1 is SGHNT and CDR2 is YYREEE (reference sequence). V lost 4 bases and J lost 6; bases outside the gene matches: 5. Original data processing: Estimation of nucleated cell counts relied on the amplification of reference gene primers. The repertoire was sequenced with immunoSEQ multiplex PCR; TCRdb's copy has only in-frame clones and lacks some. V and J calls and clone size are copied from that table; D and trimming were computed from the DNA. The sample shows roughly 91,000 clones, roughly 84% of them seen only once. Sequenced: peripheral blood. The chain combines TRBV5-4 with TRBJ2-2; 11 bases align to TRBD1. The receptor was derived from a man between 65 and 85 years old with active or convalescent COVID-19. The CDR3 bases are TGTGCCAGCAGCCGGACAGGGGGCGCGGCCGGGGAGCTGTTTTTT. As protein: CASSRTGGAAGELFF.